Following are 14 T cell receptor beta chains from one sample sequenced in a study of blood T cells in healthy people across ages. Together with a sample-barcoded 5' primer, a J-beta primer mix was included in a second PCR lasting roughly 6 to 12 cycles. TCRdb itself ran the 5' RACE reads through MiXCR, one entry per CDR3 protein. The data hold about 1.1 million distinct CDR3 sequences, with roughly two fifths observed a single time. Source material: blood. These receptors all come from a man between 18 and 29 years old in good health.

This clonotype was seen a handful of times. This chain joins TRBV27 and TRBJ2-4; D possibly matches TRBD1 or TRBD2 (6 bases each). In germline, CDR1 is MNHEY, CDR2 SMNVEV (reference sequence). V was cut by 4 bases and J by 1 base, with 14 bases left in between. The length of the CDR3 is 16 residues. CDR3 amino acids: CASSSIGGLAKNIQYF. As DNA, the CDR3 is TGTGCCAGCAGTTCCATTGGGGGGCTGGCCAAAAACATTCAGTACTTC.

The V call is TRBV9, the J call TRBJ2-5; D is possibly TRBD1 (7 bases). The length of the CDR3 is 14 residues. Germline V gene data show CDR1 as SGDLS and CDR2 as YYNGEE. Trimming removed 4 bases at V and 5 bases at J, with 15 bases between. The CDR3 DNA follows: TGTGCCAGCAGCTCAGCAGGGGGGCCTGAGACCCAGTACTTC. Its translation is CASSSAGGPETQYF. The full variable domain, rest sourced from reference TRBV9 and TRBJ2-5, is DSGVTQTPKHLITATGQRVTLRCSPRSGDLSVYWYQQSLDQGLQFLIQYYNGEERAKGNILERFSAQQFPDLHSELNLSSLELGDSALYFCASSSAGGPETQYFGPGTRLLVL.

The genes are TRBV4-3 and TRBJ2-3, with D possibly being TRBD2 (5 bases). The germline V and J ends were trimmed by 0 bases and 5 bases, with 18 bases remaining between them. Germline CDR1 is LGHNA and CDR2 is YSLEER. The CDR3 runs to 17 residues. CDR3: CASSQDLGFSREDTQYF. The CDR3 DNA reads TGCGCCAGCAGCCAAGATCTAGGTTTTTCGAGGGAAGATACGCAGTATTTT.

The J gene is TRBJ2-7, the V gene TRBV4-2, with D hard to call. The germline CDR1 and CDR2 sequences are LGHNA and YNFKEQ. There are 16 residues in the CDR3. Deletions cut 4 bases from V and 6 bases from J, with 22 bases between. The CDR3 is CASSPLRARNRFEQYF. CDR3 bases: TGTGCCAGCAGCCCCCTCCGCGCGAGGAACCGATTCGAGCAGTACTTC.

This clonotype showed up many times. The CDR3 DNA sequence: TGTGCCAGCAGCGAGAGACGAAACTATGGCTACACCTTC. Its protein is CASSERRNYGYTF. V is TRBV4-2 and J is TRBJ1-2; D is unclear. This CDR3 spans 13 amino acids. V was trimmed by 5 bases and J by 2 bases, leaving 9 bases between them. Germline V lookup: CDR1 LGHNA, CDR2 YNFKEQ.

This clonotype was observed a few times. The chain is built from TRBV12-3 or TRBV12-4 and TRBJ1-5, with a tentative D call TRBD1 (6 bases). Trimming removed 6 bases at V and 2 bases at J, with 8 bases between. This CDR3 has 13 residues. This CDR3 reads CASRAGGNQPQHF. Written as DNA, the CDR3 is TGTGCCAGCAGGGCAGGGGGCAATCAGCCCCAGCATTTT.

This clonotype has a handful of counts. The chain recombines TRBV12-3 or TRBV12-4 with TRBJ1-2; D is uncertain. This CDR3 contains 13 residues. V was pared by 8 bases and J by 4 bases, with 14 bases between. CDR3 region: CASPLAAGYGYTF. As DNA, the CDR3 is TGTGCCAGCCCATTGGCAGCGGGCTATGGCTACACCTTC.

The chain has TRBV4-3 and TRBJ1-2, with D tentatively TRBD1 (5 bases). This CDR3 region has 14 residues. The germline gives CDR1 LGHNA, CDR2 YSLEER. V shed 6 bases and J shed 8 bases, with 19 bases lying between them. The CDR3 bases are TGCGCCAGCAGATACCGGACGGGGGGGGAGGGCTACACCTTC. Its protein product is CASRYRTGGEGYTF.

This chain uses TRBV20-1 with TRBJ1-2; perhaps TRBD1 as D (5 bases). CDR1 is DFQATT and CDR2 is SNEGSKA in the germline V gene (reference sequence). Trimming left V 6 bases short and J 4 bases short, with 18 bases between. This CDR3 spans 14 amino acids. This chain's CDR3 is CSARGIRDVYGYTF. The CDR3 DNA sequence: TGCAGTGCCCGAGGGATCAGGGACGTCTATGGCTACACCTTC.

This clonotype was picked up a small number of times. The chain couples TRBV6-5 to TRBJ1-2; D gene uncertain. The CDR3 has 12 amino acids. The V end lost 6 bases, the J end lost 4 bases, and 9 bases lay between the germline ends. Per the germline V gene, CDR1 is MNHEY and CDR2 is SVGAGI. The CDR3 spells CASSSSTYGYTF. The CDR3 nucleotides read TGTGCCAGCAGCTCCTCGACCTATGGCTACACCTTC.

This clonotype was found a few times. This rearrangement joins TRBV12-3 or TRBV12-4 to TRBJ1-1, with unresolved D. The V gene lost 3 bases and the J gene lost 2 bases, with 7 bases spanning the gap. The CDR3 has 13 residues. CDR3 sequence reads: CASSFQSNTEAFF. The CDR3 region has the DNA TGTGCCAGCAGTTTTCAGAGCAACACTGAAGCTTTCTTT.

The V gene is TRBV2, the J gene TRBJ1-1; D is possibly TRBD1 (5 bases). Germline V CDR1 and CDR2: SNHLY, FYNNEI. This CDR3 is built from 13 residues. Trimming removed 7 bases from V and 4 bases from J, with 13 bases in between. The CDR3 sequence is CASIGGVGTEAFF. DNA for the CDR3: TGTGCCAGCATCGGGGGGGTGGGCACTGAAGCTTTCTTT. The full variable domain, with the rest looked up from reference TRBV2 and TRBJ1-1, is EPEVTQTPSHQVTQMGQEVILRCVPISNHLYFYWYRQILGQKVEFLVSFYNNEISEKSEIFDDQFSVERPDGSNFTLKIRSTKLEDSAMYFCASIGGVGTEAFFGQGTRLTVV.

This chain links TRBV4-1 with TRBJ2-5, with D maybe TRBD1 (6 bases). V was cut by 1 base and J by 2 bases, with 14 bases left in between. This CDR3 spans 16 amino acids. Germline CDR1 reads MGHRA; CDR2 reads YSYEKL. CDR3 region: CASSQGGRHFQETQYF. CDR3 sequence (DNA): TGCGCCAGCAGCCAAGGGGGGCGACACTTTCAAGAGACCCAGTACTTC.

This clonotype was recorded a few times. The gene calls are TRBV4-3 and TRBJ1-2; D is possibly TRBD1 (5 bases). Germline CDR1 and CDR2: LGHNA and YSLEER. The CDR3 sequence is 15 residues long. Trimming took 0 bases from V and 1 from J, leaving 9 bases between them. The CDR3 bases are TGCGCCAGCAGCCAAGAGAAGGGGTTTAACTATGGCTACACCTTC. Amino acids: CASSQEKGFNYGYTF.